Listed here is a single T cell receptor (beta chain). The antigen remains unidentified. The data derive from a study of post-analysis software for immune sequencing data. Prepared libraries of TCR beta cDNA carried unique molecular identifiers. With roughly 0.85 to 11 million T cells as the source, approximately 450,000 cDNA molecules resulted. TCRdb ran MiXCR on the PCR reads and lists one entry per CDR3 protein. The table records about 800,000 distinct CDR3 sequences, roughly 27% of them present only once. The study's findings and limits: Batch-mates among the samples co-clustered strongly by F measure. In patients, TRBV5-6, TRBV5-1 and TRBV20-1 belonged to five or six TRBV segments found more frequently than in controls.

CDR1 KGHSH and CDR2 LQKENI come from the germline V gene. V lost 5 bases and J lost 1; bases outside the gene matches: 5. The CDR3 has 14 residues. This receptor was taken from a girl aged 5-17 years with multiple sclerosis. V and J are TRBV18 and TRBJ2-7; 7 nucleotides match TRBD1. Sequencing input: blood. CDR3 residues: CASSARDRSYEQYF. CDR3 DNA: TGTGCCAGCTCAGCCCGGGACAGATCCTACGAGCAGTACTTC.